This T cell receptor (beta chain) originates from a study of regulatory T cells in long-lasting Graves disease. Building of the TCR beta libraries involved iRepertoire HTBI primers and Arm-PCR of CDR3 regions. TCRdb reanalysed the multiplex PCR reads using MiXCR and keeps one entry per CDR3 protein. The sample includes 250,000 to 400,000 distinct CDR3 sequences, approximately 20% seen only once; the top ten take approximately 35%. The V end was cut by 9 bases, the J end by 0 bases, with 14 bases between. Germline V gives CDR1 SGHAT, CDR2 FQNNGV. This CDR3 is built from 14 residues. Notes on the study in general: The analysis examined peripheral blood only and excluded thyroid tissue. Gene preferences differed: TRBV28, TRBJ1-2, TRBJ2-5 in persistent cases.

This clonotype was found many times. Its antigen is not known. Time point reported: newly diagnosed GD, antithyroid drugs for less than 3 months. PBMC RNA served as the TCR library source. The source was peripheral blood mononuclear cells (PBMCs), collected at new diagnosis, from a patient treated with antithyroid drugs. The chain links TRBV11-2 to TRBJ1-1; the D is unclear. The receptor comes from a female donor with Graves disease. Here the CDR3 DNA reads TGTGCCAGTAACAGAGAGCCCATGAACACTGAAGCTTTCTTT. It encodes CASNREPMNTEAFF.